Shown below are 9 T cell receptor beta chains from a single sample sequenced in a study of chemoradiotherapy in HPV16-positive cancers. The method was immunoSEQ multiplex PCR; TCRdb's version includes in-frame clones alone and lacks a portion of them. The sample consists of about 2,100 clones, approximately 73% of them appearing once. This sample was taken from a patient who underwent chemoradiotherapy. The receptors shown here come from a human donor with HPV-associated anogenital cancer.

V is TRBV4-1 and J is TRBJ2-2; tentative D call: TRBD2 (5 bases). Per germline, CDR1 MGHRA and CDR2 YSYEKL. With 5 bases removed from V and 6 bases from J, the gap between germline ends came to 16 bases. This CDR3 comprises 15 residues. The CDR3 bases are TGCGCCAGCAGCAAGGCACGGCCGCGGGCCGGGGAGCTGTTTTTT. It is translated as CASSKARPRAGELFF.

The V and J genes are TRBV10-3 and TRBJ2-7; 13 nucleotides match TRBD2. The germline CDR1 and CDR2 sequences are ENHRY and SYGVKD. Unmatched junction bases numbered 2, after V lost 10 bases and J lost 2 bases. CDR3 size: 13 residues. The CDR3 sequence: CATGLAGAYEQYF. CDR3 sequence (DNA): TGTGCCACCGGACTAGCGGGGGCCTACGAGCAGTACTTC.

This clone came up once. The chain combines TRBV2 with TRBJ2-2; D call uncertain. Germline assignment: CDR1 SNHLY and CDR2 FYNNEI. V lost 6 bases, J lost 2 bases, and 10 bases lay in between. The CDR3 contains 14 residues. The CDR3 loop is CASSAEKNTGELFF. In DNA, the CDR3 is TGTGCCAGCAGCGCCGAGAAAAACACCGGGGAGCTGTTTTTT.

This chain uses TRBV7-3 with TRBJ1-2; D remains ambiguous. This CDR3 is 13 amino acids long. CDR1 is SGHTA and CDR2 is FQGTGA in the germline V gene. Trimming stripped 5 bases from V and 3 bases from J, with 10 bases between. CDR3 sequence reads: CASSPSPDYGYTF. The CDR3 nucleotides are TGTGCCAGCAGCCCCAGTCCGGACTATGGCTACACCTTC.

The rearrangement joins TRBV5-4 to TRBJ2-3, with 12 positions matching TRBD2. This CDR3 is 16 amino acids long. CDR1 and CDR2 (germline): SGHNT, YYREEE (reference sequence). V dropped 4 bases and J dropped 3; count of bases not matched to a gene: 6. The CDR3 region is CASSQRLAGDTDTQYF. Here the CDR3 DNA reads TGTGCCAGCAGCCAACGACTAGCGGGGGATACAGATACGCAGTATTTT. Full variable domain (missing parts from reference TRBV5-4 and TRBJ2-3): ETGVTQSPTHLIKTRGQQVTLRCSSQSGHNTVSWYQQALGQGPQFIFQYYREEENGRGNFPPRFSGLQFPNYSSELNVNALELDDSALYLCASSQRLAGDTDTQYFGPGTRLTVL.

This chain uses TRBV18 with TRBJ2-5, with unresolved D. This CDR3 comprises 13 residues. Germline values: CDR1 KGHSH, CDR2 LQKENI. Trimming stripped 4 bases from V and 2 bases from J, with 8 bases between. This CDR3 reads CASSLDIQETQYF. Here the CDR3 DNA reads TGTGCCAGCTCACTTGACATACAAGAGACCCAGTACTTC. The whole variable domain, filled in from reference TRBV18 and TRBJ2-5, reads NAGVMQNPRHLVRRRGQEARLRCSPMKGHSHVYWYRQLPEEGLKFMVYLQKENIIDESGMPKERFSAEFPKEGPSILRIQQVVRGDSAAYFCASSLDIQETQYFGPGTRLLVL.

The gene calls are TRBV6-1 and TRBJ2-7; 8 bases line up with TRBD2. The germline V gene encodes CDR1 MNHNS and CDR2 SASEGT. This CDR3 spans 16 amino acids. The V gene end was trimmed by 1 base and the J gene end by 3 bases; junction bases not matched to a gene: 8. CDR3: CASSEEGGGSVYEQYF. CDR3 bases: TGTGCCAGCAGTGAAGAGGGCGGGGGGTCCGTCTACGAGCAGTACTTC.

This clone was observed a handful of times. The chain is built from TRBV16 and TRBJ2-3; a possible D gene is TRBD1 (5 bases). CDR1 is KGHSY and CDR2 is FQNENV in the germline V gene. The germline V and J ends were trimmed by 4 bases and 0 bases, with 11 bases remaining between them. This CDR3 is 15 amino acids long. For the CDR3, the DNA is TGTGCCAGCAGCCTCCAGGGAACTAGCACAGATACGCAGTATTTT. It translates to CASSLQGTSTDTQYF.

This chain's CDR3 is CASSIPTLAGVSNEQFF. The CDR3 bases are TGTGCCAGTAGTATTCCCACACTAGCGGGAGTTTCCAATGAGCAGTTCTTC. This chain joins TRBV19 and TRBJ2-1; 11 bases map to TRBD2. J was trimmed by 6 bases and V by 3 bases; bases with no gene match: 10. This CDR3 has 17 residues. Germline V gene data show CDR1 as LNHDA and CDR2 as SQIVND (reference sequence).